This T cell receptor (beta chain) originates from a study of somatic mutations in cytotoxic T cells in rheumatoid arthritis. Study summary: A subset of V beta antibody-stained T-cell populations was isolated by flow sorting, reaching nearly 100% purity, and this subset included V beta1+ cells that went on to TCRB sequencing.

Note on this clone: Its target is not known.

CDR3 length equals 16 residues. V lost 4 bases, J lost 1 base, and 9 bases stayed unmatched. Germline CDR1 is SEHNR and CDR2 is FQNEAQ (reference sequence). General study results and limits: The study found CD8+ clonality increased with age in rheumatoid arthritis patients, not healthy controls. There was no significant difference in CD8+ T-cell clonality between rheumatoid arthritis patients and age-matched healthy controls.

TCRdb's table, derived via immunoSEQ multiplex PCR, lists solely in-frame clones and lacks some. The sample includes 2,700 or so clones, roughly 80% seen only once; the top ten take 50%. Material: CD8+ T cells sorted from blood. This TCR was recovered from a man in his sixties with rheumatoid arthritis. The rearrangement joins TRBV7-9 to TRBJ2-5; 7 positions agree with TRBD1. In DNA, the CDR3 is TGTGCCAGCAGCTCTAACAGGGGTCTAGTCCAAGAGACCCAGTACTTC. Its protein is CASSSNRGLVQETQYF. The full variable domain, rest sourced from reference TRBV7-9 and TRBJ2-5, is DTGVSQNPRHKITKRGQNVTFRCDPISEHNRLYWYRQTLGQGPEFLTYFQNEAQLEKSRLLSDRFSAERPKGSFSTLEIQRTEQGDSAMYLCASSSNRGLVQETQYFGPGTRLLVL.